This TCR beta chain comes out of a study of cytomegalovirus exposure and HLA in healthy donors. The J segment lost 4 bases and the V segment lost 6 bases, leaving 16 bases of the junction unmatched. The CDR3 spans 19 residues. Germline V lookup: CDR1 KGHSH, CDR2 LQKENI. The PCR ran on 60 Vbeta and 13 Jbeta primers. Profiling relied on immunoSEQ multiplex PCR, and the TCRdb table lists in-frame clones only, not all of them. The sample includes roughly 140,000 clones, about 82% seen only once; the top ten take 3% to 3.5%. This chain connects TRBV18 to TRBJ2-5; 14 nucleotides line up with TRBD2. This receptor was taken from a male donor in good health and CMV-seronegative. The sample was PBMCs. The CDR3 spells CASSRSLTSGGAEGETQYF. The CDR3 bases are TGTGCCAGCTCCCGCTCTCTGACTAGCGGGGGGGCCGAGGGAGAGACCCAGTACTTC.